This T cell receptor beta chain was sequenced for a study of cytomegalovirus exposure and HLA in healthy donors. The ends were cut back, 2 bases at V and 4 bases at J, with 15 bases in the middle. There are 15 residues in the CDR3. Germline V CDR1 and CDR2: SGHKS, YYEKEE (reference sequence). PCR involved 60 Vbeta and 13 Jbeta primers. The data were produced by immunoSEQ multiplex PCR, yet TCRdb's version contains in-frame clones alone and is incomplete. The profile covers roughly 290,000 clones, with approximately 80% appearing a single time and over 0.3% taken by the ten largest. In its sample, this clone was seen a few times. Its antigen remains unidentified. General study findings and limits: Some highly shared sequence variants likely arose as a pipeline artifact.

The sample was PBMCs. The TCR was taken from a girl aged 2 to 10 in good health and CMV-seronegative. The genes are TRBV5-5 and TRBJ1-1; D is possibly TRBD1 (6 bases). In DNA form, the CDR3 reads TGTGCCAGCAGCTTCTACAGGGCGGGGGGCACTGAAGCTTTCTTT. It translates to CASSFYRAGGTEAFF.